This record looks at one T cell receptor beta chain sequence and its context. Antigen: not known. The assay was run at survey level. Profiled with immunoSEQ multiplex PCR; TCRdb holds only in-frame clones, not every one. The repertoire holds more than 2,500 clones, with 60% to 85% as singletons. The CDR3 is made up of 15 amino acids. Trimming shortened V by 4 bases and J by 5 bases, and 17 bases separated the two germline ends. CDR1 SGHNT and CDR2 YYREEE come from the germline V gene (reference sequence). This entry comes from a study of STAT5B mutations in CD4+ large granular lymphocyte leukemia. Patients had CD4+ T-LGLL, from Padova, Helsinki and Shinshu. Study-level findings and limits: Compared with healthy controls (2/35), patient top clones favored TRBV06 (8/27).

The gene calls are TRBV5-4 and TRBJ2-3, with D possibly TRBD2 on 7 matching bases. The sequenced material came from PBMCs. The TCR was taken from a woman between 65 and 79 years old with CD4+ T-cell large granular lymphocyte leukemia. CDR3 DNA sequence: TGTGCCAGCAGCCTACCCGGGGGGCAAGTAGATACGCAGTATTTT. Residues: CASSLPGGQVDTQYF.